Presented here are 21 T cell receptor beta chains from one specimen sequenced in a study of T cells in Graves' hyperthyroidism and ophthalmopathy. The investigators amplified TCR beta CDR3 regions from RNA transcripts. HTBI primers drove first-round RT-PCR of the TCR CDR3. TCRdb itself ran the multiplex PCR reads through MiXCR, one entry per CDR3 protein. Found here are hundreds of thousands of distinct CDR3 sequences, 15% to 20% of them singletons; the top ten hold around 17%. The sequencing input was blood. The receptors were gathered from a woman aged 18-29 years with Graves' ophthalmopathy.

This clonotype was observed at least ten times. The chain links TRBV6-2 or TRBV6-3 to TRBJ2-7; 9 bases match TRBD1. Losses at the gene ends were 2 bases for V and 5 bases for J; bases not matched to a gene: 7. This CDR3 has 15 residues. Germline CDR1 and CDR2: MNHEY and SVGEGT. CDR3 bases: TGTGCCAGCAGTTACGCTCCGGGACAGGGCCACGAGCAGTACTTC. Protein: CASSYAPGQGHEQYF.

The V and J genes are TRBV6-2 or TRBV6-3 and TRBJ2-1, with 12 bases fitting TRBD2. CDR1 and CDR2 (germline): MNHEY, SVGEGT. The CDR3 covers 18 residues. Trimming at V came to 6 bases and at J to 7 bases, leaving 16 bases not matched to a gene. CDR3 in DNA: TGTGCCAGCAGAGTCAAACCGGCCCTAGCGGGGGGGCTAAATGAGCAGTTCTTC. Translated, it gives CASRVKPALAGGLNEQFF.

This clonotype was found many times. The chain uses TRBV2 and TRBJ2-7; 8 bases fit TRBD1. The CDR3 runs 13 residues. The trim removed 8 bases at V and 6 bases at J, leaving 9 bases unmatched. The V gene's germline CDR1 is SNHLY and CDR2 FYNNEI. This chain's CDR3 is CASGLQGVSEQYF. In nucleotides, the CDR3 is TGTGCCAGCGGACTACAGGGGGTTTCCGAGCAGTACTTC.

At least ten counts were recorded for this clonotype. The chain combines TRBV28 with TRBJ1-5; the D is unclear. Germline assignment: CDR1 MDHEN and CDR2 SYDVKM. There are 14 residues in the CDR3. V gave up 10 bases and J gave up 5 bases, with 18 bases separating them. CDR3 in DNA: TGTGCCATCCAAAGTTTGACGGCGGATCAGCCCCAGCATTTT. It translates to CAIQSLTADQPQHF.

This clonotype was counted only a few times. The rearrangement uses TRBV18 and TRBJ2-7, with a possible D match to TRBD2 (6 bases). Germline loops: CDR1 KGHSH, CDR2 LQKENI. The V and J ends lost 4 bases and 0 bases respectively, with 13 bases between them. The CDR3 loop spans 15 amino acids. The DNA of the CDR3 is TGTGCCAGCTCACACGCTAGCGCCAGCTCCTACGAGCAGTACTTC. Translated, it gives CASSHASASSYEQYF.

The chain recombines TRBV20-1 with TRBJ1-1, with no clear D. Germline V gives CDR1 DFQATT, CDR2 SNEGSKA (reference sequence). The V and J ends lost 1 base and 0 bases respectively, with 15 bases between them. The CDR3 is 16 residues long. CDR3 nucleotide sequence: TGCAGTGCTAGAGTGGGTACCAGGTCGATGAACACTGAAGCTTTCTTT. Translating gives CSARVGTRSMNTEAFF.

In this sample, this clonotype turned up many times. The rearrangement uses TRBV12-3 or TRBV12-4 and TRBJ1-1; weak D call: TRBD1 (5 bases). V was pared by 6 bases and J by 0 bases, with 8 bases between. The CDR3 has 13 residues. CDR3 in amino acids: CASSKGVNTEAFF. As DNA, the CDR3 is TGTGCCAGCAGCAAAGGGGTGAACACTGAAGCTTTCTTT.

This clonotype was seen at least ten times. The chain joins TRBV6-1 to TRBJ2-7, with D perhaps TRBD1 or TRBD2 (5 bases each). Germline V CDR1 and CDR2: MNHNS, SASEGT. The V end lost 5 bases, the J end lost 4 bases, and 18 bases lay between the germline ends. This CDR3 has 15 residues. Written as DNA, the CDR3 is TGTGCCAGCAGTAACCGGGACGGGACCGTTTACGAGCAGTACTTC. It yields the protein CASSNRDGTVYEQYF.

J is TRBJ1-6 and V is TRBV5-1, with 10 bases matching TRBD1. The J segment lost 8 bases and the V segment lost 5 bases, leaving 10 bases of the junction unmatched. Germline assignment: CDR1 SGHRS and CDR2 YFSETQ. CDR3 length: 16 amino acids. The CDR3 nucleotides read TGCGCCAGCAGGAGGCTCTGGGACAGGGGCCATTCACCCCTCCACTTT. Translating gives CASRRLWDRGHSPLHF.

This sequence joins TRBV10-2 and TRBJ1-1; possibly TRBD1 for D (5 bases). Germline V lookup: CDR1 WSHSY, CDR2 SAAADI. This CDR3 is 13 amino acids long. Trimming removed 4 bases at V and 6 bases at J, with 12 bases between. The CDR3 bases are TGCGCCAGCAGTGTCCCAGGGATCCCTGAAGCTTTCTTT. This sequence encodes CASSVPGIPEAFF.

This clonotype was seen at least ten times. The gene calls are TRBV3-1 and TRBJ1-2; D is unresolved. Germline CDR1 is LGHDT and CDR2 is YNNKEL (reference sequence). Trimming shortened V by 5 bases and J by 7 bases, and 17 bases separated the two germline ends. CDR3 length equals 14 residues. CDR3 bases: TGTGCCAGCAGCTATACACGGGGTCGGACTGGCTACACCTTC. It specifies CASSYTRGRTGYTF.

This clonotype was counted at least ten times. J is TRBJ2-7 and V is TRBV6-1, with D possibly matching TRBD1 (5 bases). This CDR3 is built from 15 residues. Between the trimmed V and J ends, which lost 2 bases and 4 bases, there was a span of 15 bases. The germline V gene encodes CDR1 MNHNS and CDR2 SASEGT. The chain's CDR3 is CASSEQGALTYEQYF. In DNA, the CDR3 is TGTGCCAGCAGTGAACAAGGGGCCCTTACTTACGAGCAGTACTTC.

Only a few counts were recorded for this clonotype. The chain's CDR3 is CASSPTTGGEQYF. Here the CDR3 DNA reads TGTGCCAGCAGCCCGACGACAGGGGGCGAGCAGTACTTC. The chain links TRBV7-9 to TRBJ2-7, with 9 positions matching TRBD1. V gave up 5 bases and J gave up 6 bases; unmatched junction bases: 5. This CDR3 is 13 amino acids long. The germline V gene encodes CDR1 SEHNR and CDR2 FQNEAQ (reference sequence). Full variable domain (remainder filled in from reference TRBV7-9 and TRBJ2-7): DTGVSQNPRHKITKRGQNVTFRCDPISEHNRLYWYRQTLGQGPEFLTYFQNEAQLEKSRLLSDRFSAERPKGSFSTLEIQRTEQGDSAMYLCASSPTTGGEQYFGPGTRLTVT.

In this sample, this clonotype turned up many times. The chain combines TRBV6-2 or TRBV6-3 with TRBJ1-5; TRBD1 agrees at 11 bases. The ends lost 6 bases at V and 7 bases at J; junction bases unmatched: 8. Germline V gene sequence: CDR1 MNHEY, CDR2 SVGEGT. CDR3 size: 15 residues. CDR3 sequence: CASSKDRGRGQPQHF. CDR3 nucleotide sequence: TGTGCCAGCAGCAAGGACAGGGGGCGCGGACAGCCCCAGCATTTT.

Many counts were recorded for this clonotype. The rearrangement joins TRBV20-1 to TRBJ1-5; no clear D gene. Germline CDR1 DFQATT, CDR2 SNEGSKA (reference sequence). Deletions cut 3 bases from V and 0 bases from J, with 12 bases between. The CDR3 loop spans 15 amino acids. In DNA form, the CDR3 reads TGCAGTGCTAGCGGTATGGGCTTTAGCAATCAGCCCCAGCATTTT. Its protein product is CSASGMGFSNQPQHF.

A few counts support this clonotype. The rearrangement joins TRBV4-1 to TRBJ2-3, with no clear D. V was trimmed by 0 bases and J by 4 bases, leaving 17 bases between them. Germline CDR1 reads MGHRA; CDR2 reads YSYEKL. The CDR3 has 17 amino acids. In DNA form, the CDR3 reads TGCGCCAGCAGCCAAGACCACCAAGGGTTCCCCGCAGATACGCAGTATTTT. Translating gives CASSQDHQGFPADTQYF.

This clonotype was seen at least ten times. This chain uses TRBV2 with TRBJ1-2, with D possibly being TRBD1 (6 bases). The CDR3 loop spans 15 amino acids. Per the germline V gene, CDR1 is SNHLY and CDR2 is FYNNEI. The V and J ends lost 8 bases and 5 bases respectively, with 21 bases between them. This chain's CDR3 is CASQPDSIWSYGYTF. CDR3 DNA: TGTGCCAGCCAACCGGACAGCATTTGGTCTTATGGCTACACCTTC.

This clonotype was observed at least ten times. The V call is TRBV28, the J call TRBJ2-1, with D possibly matching TRBD2 (6 bases). V was clipped by 8 bases and J by 4 bases, with 15 bases between them. There are 14 residues in the CDR3. The V gene's germline CDR1 is MDHEN and CDR2 SYDVKM. This chain's CDR3 is CASLLRAGYNEQFF. The CDR3 DNA reads as TGTGCCAGCCTATTACGGGCGGGGTACAATGAGCAGTTCTTC.

As regards this clonotype: This sequence may be a read error, since a much larger clone differs from it by one base. The chain links TRBV6-1 to TRBJ1-5; tentatively, D is TRBD1 (5 bases). From germline, CDR1 is MNHNS and CDR2 SASEGT. This CDR3 contains 16 residues. Trimming removed 5 bases from V and 3 bases from J, with 17 bases in between. The DNA for the CDR3 is TGTGCCAGCAGTTATGGTCGGGACCCCGACAATCAGCCCCAGCATTTT. It encodes CASSYGRDPDNQPQHF.

This clonotype was observed at least ten times. The J gene is TRBJ1-4, the V gene TRBV6-2 or TRBV6-3; D is unclear. This CDR3 contains 13 residues. V dropped 5 bases and J dropped 8 bases, with 12 bases sitting between them. The germline gives CDR1 MNHEY, CDR2 SVGEGT. This CDR3 is CASSAPRREKLFF. The CDR3 DNA reads as TGTGCCAGCAGTGCTCCGAGGAGGGAAAAACTGTTTTTT.

This clonotype turned up a few times. This chain links TRBV7-6 with TRBJ1-3; TRBD1 agrees at 8 bases. Germline CDR1 and CDR2: SGHVS and FNYEAQ. Trimming took 1 base from V and 2 from J; bases not matched to a gene: 4. This CDR3 contains 16 residues. The CDR3 DNA sequence: TGTGCCAGCAGCTTAGAGGAGACAGGGGCTGGAAACACCATATATTTT. Amino acid sequence: CASSLEETGAGNTIYF.